The T cell receptor beta chain under discussion was sequenced for a study of blood T cell repertoires in COVID-19. Study details: Sites across the United States, Italy and Spain contributed samples from acute and convalescent COVID-19. The cDNA or gDNA used as material had been derived from T cells, B-cell-depleted T cells, or PBMCs.

Study processing details: Amplifying reference gene primers gave estimates of nucleated cell counts. The method was immunoSEQ multiplex PCR; TCRdb's version includes in-frame clones alone and lacks a portion of them. From that table come the V and J calls and clone size; the DNA was used to work out D and trimming. The table lists about 330,000 clones, 70% to 90% of them singletons. The V gene's germline CDR1 is SGHTA and CDR2 FQGNSA. CDR3 size: 14 residues. V was trimmed by 7 bases and J by 8 bases, leaving 17 bases between them. The receptor was isolated from a man aged 18 to 35 who had recovered from COVID-19. The sample consisted of peripheral blood. The chain employs TRBV7-2 and TRBJ2-2, with D maybe TRBD2 (5 bases). For the CDR3, the DNA is TGTGCCAGCACCCCCGAGAGGGTGGCGGGGGAGCTGTTTTTT. Translated, it gives CASTPERVAGELFF. Supplemented by reference TRBV7-2 and TRBJ2-2, the full variable domain reads GAGVSQSPSNKVTEKGKDVELRCDPISGHTALYWYRQSLGQGLEFLIYFQGNSAPDKSGLPSDRFSAERTGGSVSTLTIQRTQQEDSAVYLCASTPERVAGELFFGEGSRLTVL.